This section outlines one T cell receptor (beta chain) sequence together with its context. Its antigen is undetermined. This sample is part of a study of T cell responses to AZD1222 COVID-19 vaccine. General study findings and limits: Spike-specific TCR breadth and depth both grew after two AZD1222 doses. Mapped onto spike, vaccine-associated CD4 TCRs spanned it and were dominant at 160-218 and 743-854. Regions left unmutated in variants are reportedly the target of nearly half of spike-specific TCRs.

Libraries were prepared by immunoSEQ multiplex PCR; TCRdb keeps only in-frame clonotypes and omits some of them. The sample consists of tens of thousands of clones, 80% to 95% of them appearing once. The CDR3 is 14 residues long. Germline V gene data show CDR1 as GTSNPN and CDR2 as SVGIG (reference sequence). V lost 5 bases and J 4 bases, leaving 15 bases between the germline ends. The sample in question was peripheral blood, obtained 28 days after the second AZD1222 dose. The chain is built from TRBV30 and TRBJ1-5; perhaps TRBD1 as D (5 bases). The sequence was obtained from an adult who received the AZD1222 COVID-19 vaccine. CDR3 loop: CAWSLGPVNQPQHF. For the CDR3, the DNA is TGTGCCTGGTCCCTGGGACCTGTAAATCAGCCCCAGCATTTT.